Following are 24 T cell receptor beta chains from one sample sequenced in a study of shared clonotypes between healthy human individuals. Sequencing used immunoSEQ multiplex PCR; TCRdb keeps in-frame clones, though not all of them. The data hold around 530,000 clones, with around three quarters observed a single time. Sequencing input: PBMCs. The source of these receptors is a woman aged 40 to 50 in good health. Some clones in this sample may be carry-over from other donors' samples.

The V and J genes are TRBV23-1 and TRBJ2-7, with TRBD1 as a possible D gene (6 bases). TRBV23-1 is marked as an open reading frame, function uncertain. CDR3 length equals 15 residues. V lost 0 bases and J 3 bases, leaving 12 bases between the germline ends. CDR3 protein: CASSQSGTTIYEQYF. Here the CDR3 DNA reads TGCGCCAGCAGTCAATCGGGGACAACAATCTACGAGCAGTACTTC.

J is TRBJ2-1 and V is TRBV28, with D perhaps matching TRBD1 (6 bases). The CDR3 is made up of 15 amino acids. V shed 6 bases and J shed 7 bases, with 19 bases lying between them. Germline-derived CDR1 and CDR2 are MDHEN and SYDVKM. The CDR3 bases are TGTGCCAGCAGCCCTAGGACAGCGTTTAGGAATGAGCAGTTCTTC. Translating it yields CASSPRTAFRNEQFF.

This clone was counted only a few times. V is TRBV10-3 and J is TRBJ2-7, with 7 bases aligning to TRBD2. The trim removed 4 bases at V and 6 bases at J, leaving 9 bases unmatched. The CDR3 has 14 amino acids. The germline CDR1 and CDR2 sequences are ENHRY and SYGVKD. CDR3 nucleotide sequence: TGTGCCATCAGTGGGGGGGGTACCCCGCGCGAGCAGTACTTC. It codes for CAISGGGTPREQYF.

The chain combines TRBV2 with TRBJ2-5; the D gene is possibly TRBD1 (6 bases). CDR1 is SNHLY, CDR2 FYNNEI, per germline. The CDR3 consists of 15 residues. Trimming took 1 base from V and 5 from J, leaving 14 bases between them. In DNA, the CDR3 is TGTGCCAGCAGTGAAGGCCACCAGGGGTGGGAGACCCAGTACTTC. Its translation is CASSEGHQGWETQYF. Full variable domain (outside the CDR3, taken from reference TRBV2 and TRBJ2-5): EPEVTQTPSHQVTQMGQEVILRCVPISNHLYFYWYRQILGQKVEFLVSFYNNEISEKSEIFDDQFSVERPDGSNFTLKIRSTKLEDSAMYFCASSEGHQGWETQYFGPGTRLLVL.

This clone has only a few counts. The V call is TRBV7-8, the J call TRBJ2-2; 10 bases line up with TRBD1. This CDR3 has 16 amino acids. Germline V gives CDR1 SGHVS, CDR2 FQNEAQ. V trimming: 4 bases; J trimming: 2 bases; junction bases outside the gene matches: 4. The CDR3 DNA reads as TGTGCCAGCAGCTGGGGACAGGGGACCAACACCGGGGAGCTGTTTTTT. Its translation: CASSWGQGTNTGELFF.

The rearrangement links TRBV6-1 to TRBJ1-5; TRBD1 agrees at 7 bases. The germline V gene encodes CDR1 MNHNS and CDR2 SASEGT. This CDR3 comprises 14 residues. Trimming took 4 bases from V and 4 from J; bases not matched to a gene: 4. In DNA, the CDR3 is TGTGCCAGCAGTGGTACACAGGGGAATCAGCCCCAGCATTTT. Protein sequence: CASSGTQGNQPQHF.

Only a few counts were recorded for this clone. The V call is TRBV7-6, the J call TRBJ2-1; 10 bases agree with TRBD2. CDR3 length equals 12 residues. J gave up 9 bases and V 4 bases, and 0 bases lay outside the gene matches. Germline V gene lookup returns CDR1 SGHVS and CDR2 FNYEAQ. CDR3 in DNA: TGTGCCAGCAGCTCTAGCGGGAGTGAGCAGTTCTTC. As protein: CASSSSGSEQFF.

This chain uses TRBV4-1 with TRBJ2-5; 9 bases fit TRBD2. Losses at the gene ends were 1 base for V and 1 base for J; bases not matched to a gene: 1. Germline assignment: CDR1 MGHRA and CDR2 YSYEKL. The CDR3 covers 15 residues. The CDR3 DNA is TGCGCCAGCAGCCAAGGACTAGCGGTCCAAGAGACCCAGTACTTC. This encodes CASSQGLAVQETQYF.

The genes are TRBV5-1 and TRBJ2-5; D is ambiguous. CDR3 length equals 14 residues. With 1 base removed from V and 5 bases from J, the gap between germline ends came to 12 bases. CDR1 SGHRS and CDR2 YFSETQ come from the germline V gene. The CDR3 reads CASSLLGFEETQYF. In DNA form, the CDR3 reads TGCGCCAGCAGCTTGCTTGGGTTTGAGGAGACCCAGTACTTC.

This chain joins TRBV5-1 and TRBJ1-1; D gene unclear. V lost 4 bases to trimming and J lost 0 bases, with 19 bases between them. Germline V gene sequence: CDR1 SGHRS, CDR2 YFSETQ. This CDR3 contains 17 residues. The CDR3 region is CASSPTPNADVNTEAFF. CDR3 sequence (DNA): TGCGCCAGCAGCCCGACACCAAATGCGGACGTGAACACTGAAGCTTTCTTT.

This chain uses TRBV7-9 with TRBJ2-7, with D possibly TRBD2 on 5 matching bases. The CDR3 has 16 residues. CDR1 is SEHNR, CDR2 FQNEAQ, per germline (reference sequence). Trimming took off 4 bases at V and 5 bases at J, with 21 bases between the two ends. The CDR3 region has the DNA TGTGCCAGCAGCTCCCGCAACGCGGGCCGAGGAGACGAGCAGTACTTC. Protein sequence: CASSSRNAGRGDEQYF.

The chain links TRBV6-6 to TRBJ2-3, with no clear D. Germline V gives CDR1 MNHNY, CDR2 SVGAGI (reference sequence). The CDR3 runs 15 residues. The V gene lost 2 bases and the J gene lost 2 bases, with 11 bases spanning the gap. CDR3: CASSYPAGPTDTQYF. The CDR3 bases are TGTGCCAGCAGTTACCCAGCAGGCCCCACAGATACGCAGTATTTT.

This chain joins TRBV7-6 and TRBJ2-7, with 7 positions matching TRBD2. Germline CDR1 reads SGHVS; CDR2 reads FNYEAQ. V lost 5 bases to trimming and J lost 0 bases; unmatched junction nucleotides: 13. The CDR3 is 17 residues long. The CDR3 DNA reads TGTGCCAGCAGCCAGAAGGTAGCGGGCATCCTCTCCTACGAGCAGTACTTC. Encoded protein: CASSQKVAGILSYEQYF.

The genes are TRBV30 and TRBJ1-1; TRBD1 is a possible D gene (5 bases). CDR1 is GTSNPN, CDR2 SVGIG, per germline (reference sequence). Deletions cut 2 bases from V and 4 bases from J, with 11 bases between. The CDR3 sequence is 13 residues long. For the CDR3, the DNA is TGTGCCTGGAGTATTCGGGGCAGCACTGAAGCTTTCTTT. Protein sequence: CAWSIRGSTEAFF. The full variable domain, completed using reference TRBV30 and TRBJ1-1, is SQTIHQWPATLVQPVGSPLSLECTVEGTSNPNLYWYRQAAGRGLQLLFYSVGIGQISSEVPQNLSASRPQDRQFILSSKKLLLSDSGFYLCAWSIRGSTEAFFGQGTRLTVV.

This clone was counted a few times. V is TRBV11-2 and J is TRBJ1-1; D remains ambiguous. Trimming pared 6 bases from V and 4 bases from J, leaving 12 bases between. The CDR3 runs 13 residues. Looked up from germline, CDR1 is SGHAT and CDR2 is FQNNGV. The CDR3 sequence: CASRTPGRTEAFF. The CDR3 DNA follows: TGTGCCAGCAGAACCCCGGGCCGCACTGAAGCTTTCTTT.

For the CDR3, the DNA is TGTGCCAGCAGCTTGGGGACTAGCGGGAGGGCGGATGAGCAGTTCTTC. It codes for CASSLGTSGRADEQFF. The V call is TRBV5-5, the J call TRBJ2-1; TRBD2 matches 15 bases. Germline V gene data show CDR1 as SGHKS and CDR2 as YYEKEE (reference sequence). The CDR3 covers 16 residues. The V gene end was trimmed by 0 bases and the J gene end by 8 bases; junction bases not matched to a gene: 3.

This clone was observed many times. Within the sample, other DNA sequences also encode this same CDR3. The rearrangement links TRBV30 to TRBJ1-2; D gene uncertain. Germline V gene data show CDR1 as GTSNPN and CDR2 as SVGIG (reference sequence). V was shortened by 1 base and J by 3 bases, with 9 bases between the two germline ends. This CDR3 comprises 13 residues. Written as DNA, the CDR3 is TGTGCCTGGAGTGAGATGACTCACTATGGCTACACCTTC. Its translation: CAWSEMTHYGYTF. Complete variable domain (other parts from reference TRBV30 and TRBJ1-2): SQTIHQWPATLVQPVGSPLSLECTVEGTSNPNLYWYRQAAGRGLQLLFYSVGIGQISSEVPQNLSASRPQDRQFILSSKKLLLSDSGFYLCAWSEMTHYGYTFGSGTRLTVV.

The chain carries TRBV29-1 and TRBJ2-1, with TRBD2 matching 10 bases. The V and J ends lost 5 bases and 5 bases, in that order; junction bases with no gene match: 6. Germline V gene sequence: CDR1 SQVTM, CDR2 ANQGSEA. This CDR3 is 14 amino acids long. As DNA, the CDR3 is TGCAGCGTTCGTAGTGGGACTAGCGACAATGAGCAGTTCTTC. This encodes CSVRSGTSDNEQFF.

The rearrangement joins TRBV7-9 to TRBJ1-5; no definite D call. The CDR3 is 15 amino acids. Trimming removed 1 base from V and 5 bases from J, with 12 bases in between. In germline, CDR1 is SEHNR, CDR2 FQNEAQ (reference sequence). The CDR3 DNA follows: TGTGCCAGCAGCTTAGGGGCAAGCTCCCATCAGCCCCAGCATTTT. Its protein is CASSLGASSHQPQHF.

This chain links TRBV28 with TRBJ2-1, with TRBD2 matching over 8 bases. V shed 0 bases and J 3 bases; nucleotides not matched to a gene: 4. Per the germline V gene, CDR1 is MDHEN and CDR2 is SYDVKM. There are 16 residues in the CDR3. For the CDR3, the DNA is TGTGCCAGCAGTTTATGGCGGGGGGCGAGCTACAATGAGCAGTTCTTC. Translation: CASSLWRGASYNEQFF.

For the CDR3, the DNA is TGTGCCAGCAGCTTCGGGACTAGTCCTTATGGCACAGATACGCAGTATTTT. Translated, it gives CASSFGTSPYGTDTQYF. The chain couples TRBV7-2 to TRBJ2-3; 8 nucleotides align to TRBD2. This CDR3 is 17 amino acids long. V dropped 3 bases and J dropped 1; count of bases not matched to a gene: 9. Germline V gene sequence: CDR1 SGHTA, CDR2 FQGNSA.

This clone has just one count. The J gene is TRBJ2-3, the V gene TRBV5-6; a weak D match, TRBD1 (6 bases). The CDR3 loop spans 14 amino acids. Germline CDR1 is SGHDT and CDR2 is YYEEEE. Between the trimmed V and J ends, which lost 4 bases and 6 bases, there was a span of 15 bases. For the CDR3, the DNA is TGTGCCAGCAGCCTTACCGGGACACGGGATACGCAGTATTTT. Protein: CASSLTGTRDTQYF.

The chain uses TRBV2 and TRBJ2-5, with a weak D call TRBD1 (5 bases). The J call may be wrong; the DNA end is better matched by TRBJ2-7. The CDR3 is 13 residues long. Germline V gene sequence: CDR1 SNHLY, CDR2 FYNNEI. CDR3 DNA sequence: TGTGCCAGCAGTCGACAACCAGGGATCGAGCAGTACTTC. This gives the protein CASSRQPGIEQYF.

This chain links TRBV28 with TRBJ1-4; D might be TRBD1 (5 bases). The CDR3 has 17 residues. The V end lost 6 bases, the J end lost 8 bases, and 25 bases lay between the germline ends. From germline, CDR1 is MDHEN and CDR2 SYDVKM. The CDR3 here is CASSPAGLSSGWEKLFF. The CDR3 DNA sequence: TGTGCCAGCAGCCCCGCGGGGCTATCCTCAGGGTGGGAAAAACTGTTTTTT.